The next 8 T cell receptor beta chains were all read from a single sample in a study of blood T cell repertoires in COVID-19. Sequencing was performed with immunoSEQ multiplex PCR; in TCRdb, only in-frame clones are kept and a portion is missing. The data show roughly 140,000 clones, roughly 84% seen once. Input material: peripheral blood. The origin of the receptors is a woman aged 60-75 years with COVID-19, enrolled during active disease.

The chain recombines TRBV6-6 with TRBJ2-3; D is ambiguous. V was trimmed by 5 bases and J by 3 bases, leaving 6 bases between them. Germline V gene sequence: CDR1 MNHNY, CDR2 SVGAGI (reference sequence). This CDR3 spans 12 amino acids. CDR3 coding DNA: TGTGCCAGCAGTCAAATAACAGATACGCAGTATTTT. This translates into CASSQITDTQYF.

This chain joins TRBV19 and TRBJ1-1; D call uncertain. This CDR3 is built from 12 residues. Per germline, CDR1 LNHDA and CDR2 SQIVND (reference sequence). V was cut by 3 bases and J by 10 bases, with 12 bases left in between. The CDR3 coding sequence is TGTGCCAGTAGTATCAAAGGAGGGATAGCTTTCTTT. This translates into CASSIKGGIAFF.

This clone was counted a single time. This chain connects TRBV5-6 to TRBJ2-7, with D tentatively TRBD1 (6 bases). The V end lost 1 base, the J end lost 1 base, and 6 bases lay between the germline ends. This CDR3 is built from 13 residues. The V gene's germline CDR1 is SGHDT and CDR2 YYEEEE. The CDR3, as DNA: TGTGCCAGCAGCTTGCAGGGGTCCTACGAGCAGTACGTC. Protein sequence: CASSLQGSYEQYV.

This sequence joins TRBV5-1 and TRBJ1-1; tentatively, D is TRBD1 (6 bases). Germline-derived CDR1 and CDR2 are SGHRS and YFSETQ. The CDR3 totals 17 residues. V lost 0 bases and J lost 0, with 15 bases in between. The CDR3 DNA reads as TGCGCCAGCAGCTTGGAAGTGGGGGCGTCGATGAACACTGAAGCTTTCTTT. Translated, it gives CASSLEVGASMNTEAFF.

This sequence joins TRBV6-1 and TRBJ2-1; perhaps TRBD2 as D (6 bases). The CDR3 totals 17 residues. V was trimmed by 3 bases and J by 1 base, leaving 16 bases between them. Germline V gene sequence: CDR1 MNHNS, CDR2 SASEGT. For the CDR3, the DNA is TGTGCCAGCAGTGAGGCTGCCCTAGCGATTTCCTACAATGAGCAGTTCTTC. This codes for CASSEAALAISYNEQFF.

The rearrangement links TRBV29-1 to TRBJ1-4; D is undetermined. This CDR3 region has 11 residues. From germline, CDR1 is SQVTM and CDR2 ANQGSEA. The V end lost 6 bases, the J end lost 6 bases, and 8 bases lay between the germline ends. CDR3 DNA: TGCAGCGTGAAGCGGGATGAAAAACTGTTTTTT. Amino acids: CSVKRDEKLFF.

The chain recombines TRBV5-6 with TRBJ2-3; 13 positions match TRBD2. This CDR3 contains 15 residues. V was clipped by 1 base and J by 8 bases; unmatched bases: 4. The germline V gene encodes CDR1 SGHDT and CDR2 YYEEEE. CDR3 sequence reads: CASSLTSGGARTQYF. CDR3 coding DNA: TGTGCCAGCAGCTTGACTAGCGGGGGGGCTCGTACGCAGTATTTT.

The chain joins TRBV5-1 to TRBJ1-2; weak D call: TRBD1 (5 bases). This CDR3 comprises 13 residues. CDR1 is SGHRS and CDR2 is YFSETQ in the germline V gene. Trimming pared 4 bases from V and 8 bases from J, leaving 15 bases between. The CDR3 reads CASSIAGGWGYTF. The DNA of the CDR3 is TGCGCCAGCAGCATTGCCGGGGGATGGGGCTACACCTTC.